Included here is one T cell receptor (beta chain) sequence, with context. Assay used: immunoSEQ multiplex PCR; TCRdb lists only in-frame clones, some missing. This table holds some 87,000 clones, roughly four fifths found once. CDR3 length equals 12 residues. Trimming cost V 8 bases and J 2 bases; bases outside gene matches: 3. The germline CDR1 and CDR2 sequences are SNHLY and FYNNEI. These data belong to a study of CD8 T cell repertoires and HIV-1 epitope variants. For the study at large: Each of Twenty-five Gag and Nef epitope peptides stimulated a separate culture. IL-2, IL-7 and IL-15 were added on days 3 and 7 of approximately ten-day cultures. Epitopes were three Gag families plus Nef HW9 and YT9. Controls were a CMV, EBV and flu pool, Ebola AY9, and no peptide.

Sequencing used uncultured baseline CD8+ T cells from peripheral blood mononuclear cells (PBMCs). This TCR was sampled from a male donor with HIV. This chain joins TRBV2 and TRBJ2-7, with 7 nucleotides matching TRBD1. In DNA, the CDR3 is TGTGCCAGCTGGGACAGCCCCTACGAGCAGTACTTC. Translating gives CASWDSPYEQYF.